A single sample gave rise to the 17 T cell receptor beta chains below, sequenced in a study of T cells in Graves' hyperthyroidism and ophthalmopathy. Amplification of TCR beta CDR3 regions was performed using RNA transcripts as template. TCR CDR3 underwent first-round RT-PCR with the HTBI primer set. MiXCR, run by TCRdb on the multiplex PCR reads, gives a single entry per CDR3 protein. This table holds 540,000 or so distinct CDR3 sequences, roughly 14% found once. Sequencing was performed on blood. The receptors shown here come from a woman younger than 45 with Graves' hyperthyroidism.

This clonotype was counted between two and nine times. J is TRBJ1-5 and V is TRBV19, with 10 bases identical to TRBD1. V lost 5 bases to trimming and J lost 4 bases; unmatched junction nucleotides: 8. Germline V gene lookup returns CDR1 LNHDA and CDR2 SQIVND (reference sequence). The CDR3 extends over 16 amino acids. The CDR3 region is CASSFGTGVGNQPQHF. The CDR3 coding sequence is TGTGCCAGTAGTTTCGGGACAGGGGTGGGTAATCAGCCCCAGCATTTT.

This clonotype was seen repeatedly, ten times or more. V is TRBV5-1 and J is TRBJ2-3; D possibly corresponds to TRBD2 (5 bases). Trimming pared 5 bases from V and 1 base from J, leaving 11 bases between. CDR1 and CDR2 (germline): SGHRS, YFSETQ. The CDR3 spans 14 residues. The CDR3 sequence is CASSLNGGTDTQYF. In nucleotides, the CDR3 is TGCGCCAGCAGTCTCAACGGGGGCACAGATACGCAGTATTTT.

A few counts support this clonotype. The rearrangement links TRBV5-6 to TRBJ1-2, with D possibly TRBD1 on 6 matching bases. The V gene lost 0 bases and the J gene lost 6 bases, with 15 bases spanning the gap. CDR1 and CDR2 from the germline V gene are SGHDT and YYEEEE. The CDR3 is 15 residues long. CDR3 loop: CASSLEGDRLNGYTF. The CDR3 DNA reads TGTGCCAGCAGCTTGGAGGGCGACAGGTTAAATGGCTACACCTTC.

The J gene is TRBJ1-2, the V gene TRBV6-1; TRBD1 matches 11 bases. This CDR3 is built from 16 residues. The germline CDR1 and CDR2 sequences are MNHNS and SASEGT. With V trimmed by 5 bases and J by 4 bases, 9 bases remained unmatched. The CDR3 reads CASSRTGGTDFYGYTF. CDR3 DNA sequence: TGTGCCAGCAGTAGGACAGGGGGCACTGACTTCTATGGCTACACCTTC.

This clonotype showed up just a few times. The chain uses TRBV7-2 and TRBJ1-1; D is uncertain. This CDR3 has 16 amino acids. V lost 4 bases and J lost 6, with 21 bases in between. The germline V gene has CDR1 SGHTA and CDR2 FQGNSA. This CDR3 is CASSSFRPEGSAEAFF. CDR3 in DNA: TGTGCCAGCAGCTCCTTTAGACCCGAAGGTTCGGCTGAAGCTTTCTTT.

This clonotype was detected only a few times. J is TRBJ2-1 and V is TRBV10-2; D is unresolved. Germline CDR1 WSHSY, CDR2 SAAADI. The CDR3 totals 14 residues. V was trimmed by 3 bases and J by 5 bases, leaving 11 bases between them. CDR3 loop: CASSDPLEHNEQFF. CDR3 nucleotide sequence: TGCGCCAGCAGTGACCCCCTAGAGCACAATGAGCAGTTCTTC.

This clonotype has ten or more counts. The chain has TRBV7-2 and TRBJ2-1; 7 bases match TRBD1. CDR3 length equals 14 residues. V lost 7 bases to trimming and J lost 0 bases; unmatched junction nucleotides: 3. In germline, CDR1 is SGHTA, CDR2 FQGNSA. CDR3 sequence (DNA): TGTGCCAGCACCCGACAGGGCTCCTACAATGAGCAGTTCTTC. Its translation is CASTRQGSYNEQFF.

On this clonotype: The CDR3 does not close with the conserved phenylalanine or tryptophan, likely indicating a read error. The rearrangement links TRBV4-2 to TRBJ1-1, with no clear D. Trimming left V 2 bases short and J 0 bases short, with 7 bases between. This CDR3 region has 14 residues. CDR1 LGHNA and CDR2 YNFKEQ come from the germline V gene. The CDR3 bases are TGTGCCAGCAGCCAAAAGGAGGTGAACACTGAAGCTTTCGTT. Translated, it gives CASSQKEVNTEAFV.

The chain is built from TRBV11-2 and TRBJ1-5; no definite D call. Trimming took 2 bases from V and 3 from J, leaving 8 bases between them. Germline values: CDR1 SGHAT, CDR2 FQNNGV. This CDR3 has 14 amino acids. The CDR3 loop reads CASSLSSANQPQHF. The CDR3 DNA reads as TGTGCCAGCAGCTTATCTTCGGCCAATCAGCCCCAGCATTTT. The full variable domain, completed using reference TRBV11-2 and TRBJ1-5, is EAGVAQSPRYKIIEKRQSVAFWCNPISGHATLYWYQQILGQGPKLLIQFQNNGVVDDSQLPKDRFSAERLKGVDSTLKIQPAKLEDSAVYLCASSLSSANQPQHFGDGTRLSIL.

In regard to this clonotype: One base away lies a much larger clone, so this may be a sequencing read error. The genes are TRBV28 and TRBJ2-1; no definite D call. CDR3 length equals 11 residues. Per germline, CDR1 MDHEN and CDR2 SYDVKM. CDR3 loop: CTSSRRFEQFF. For the CDR3, the DNA is TGTACCAGCAGTCGAAGGTTTGAGCAGTTCTTC.

The chain combines TRBV6-1 with TRBJ2-1, with 7 bases fitting TRBD2. In germline, CDR1 is MNHNS, CDR2 SASEGT. V shed 5 bases and J 0 bases; nucleotides not matched to a gene: 4. CDR3 size: 15 residues. The CDR3 region is CASSWEGSSYNEQFF. The CDR3 DNA is TGTGCCAGCAGTTGGGAGGGAAGCTCCTACAATGAGCAGTTCTTC.

In this sample, this clonotype turned up a few times. The chain has TRBV9 and TRBJ1-2; no reliable D call. CDR3 length: 12 residues. V dropped 0 bases and J dropped 3 bases, with 3 bases sitting between them. Germline CDR1 SGDLS, CDR2 YYNGEE. This CDR3 reads CASSVGDYGYTF. As DNA, the CDR3 is TGTGCCAGCAGCGTAGGAGACTATGGCTACACCTTC.

This clonotype was detected only once. This sequence may be a read error, since a much larger clone differs from it by one base. The V call is TRBV10-1, the J call TRBJ2-1, with TRBD1 as a possible D gene (6 bases). Germline V gene lookup returns CDR1 WNHNN and CDR2 SYGVQD (reference sequence). CDR3 length: 15 amino acids. The CDR3 coding sequence is TGTGCCATCACCGGGCAGGGGCCCTCCTACAATGGGCAGTTCTTC. The encoded protein is CAITGQGPSYNGQFF.

This clonotype was seen many times. This sequence joins TRBV7-9 and TRBJ2-7; the D is unclear. V lost 6 bases to trimming and J lost 2 bases, with 5 bases between them. Germline CDR1 reads SEHNR; CDR2 reads FQNEAQ (reference sequence). CDR3 length: 11 residues. The CDR3 DNA reads as TGTGCCAGCAGATCCACCTACGAGCAGTACTTC. Protein sequence: CASRSTYEQYF.

The sample holds many counts of this clonotype. V gene TRBV20-1 combines with J gene TRBJ2-3, with TRBD2 identical over 10 bases. The CDR3 has 16 residues. CDR1 is DFQATT, CDR2 SNEGSKA, per germline (reference sequence). V lost 3 bases to trimming and J lost 6 bases; unmatched junction nucleotides: 12. In DNA form, the CDR3 reads TGCAGTGCTAGGGTTACTAGCGGGGAGTCACACGATACGCAGTATTTT. Translating it yields CSARVTSGESHDTQYF.

This chain joins TRBV27 and TRBJ2-7, with 12 nucleotides matching TRBD2. Looked up from germline, CDR1 is MNHEY and CDR2 is SMNVEV (reference sequence). The J segment lost 4 bases and the V segment lost 5 bases, leaving 6 bases of the junction unmatched. The CDR3 length is 15 residues. Here the CDR3 DNA reads TGTGCCAGCAGTAGACTAGCGGGAGAGGCATACGAGCAGTACTTC. Translating it yields CASSRLAGEAYEQYF.

This clonotype was observed many times. The V and J genes are TRBV10-3 and TRBJ2-7, with D possibly TRBD2 on 6 matching bases. V lost 4 bases and J 3 bases, leaving 10 bases between the germline ends. The germline gives CDR1 ENHRY, CDR2 SYGVKD. This CDR3 region has 13 residues. The CDR3 protein is CAISAMGGYEQYF. The CDR3 DNA follows: TGTGCCATCAGTGCCATGGGGGGCTACGAGCAGTACTTC.